The TCR beta chain under discussion was sequenced for a study of blood T cell repertoires in COVID-19. As for the study in general: Material from acute and convalescent COVID-19 was sourced from the United States, Italy and Spain. The analysed material was cDNA or gDNA that came from T cells, B-cell-depleted T cells, or PBMCs.

CDR1 and CDR2 from the germline V gene are MNHEY and SVGAGI. The CDR3 is 13 amino acids. The V end was cut by 0 bases, the J end by 2 bases, with 5 bases between. As originally analysed: Amplified reference gene primers provided the basis for estimating nucleated cell counts. The assay was immunoSEQ multiplex PCR, and TCRdb's table has in-frame clones only and misses some. V, J and clone size are those of that table, while D and trimming were read from the DNA. The sample yields 15,000 to 20,000 clones, about 93% seen once. This clone was picked up one time. Sequencing was carried out using peripheral blood. The sequence derives from a man between 60 and 75 years old with active COVID-19. The genes are TRBV6-5 and TRBJ2-7; tentatively, D is TRBD1 (5 bases). The CDR3 reads CASSYSGPYEQYF. Written as DNA, the CDR3 is TGTGCCAGCAGTTACTCGGGGCCCTACGAGCAGTACTTC.